These 18 T cell receptor beta chains came from one sample sequenced in a study of identical twins. TCRdb fed the 5' RACE reads into MiXCR, producing one record per CDR3 protein. The table lists a few hundred thousand distinct CDR3 sequences, 9% to 10% of them singletons. The sample also formed part of further work on yellow fever vaccine responses in identical twins.

Sequenced sample: PBMCs. The receptors stem from a woman younger than 35 in good health.

This clonotype was picked up a small number of times. The chain has TRBV10-3 and TRBJ2-5; perhaps TRBD1 as D (6 bases). V lost 8 bases to trimming and J lost 1 base, with 14 bases between them. CDR3 length: 14 residues. The germline CDR1 and CDR2 sequences are ENHRY and SYGVKD. CDR3: CAIRSDRLQETQYF. The CDR3 DNA is TGTGCCATCCGGTCCGACAGGCTCCAAGAGACCCAGTACTTC.

This clonotype was seen many times. The rearrangement uses TRBV12-3 or TRBV12-4 and TRBJ2-7; D gene unclear. Trimming removed 5 bases at V and 4 bases at J, with 12 bases between. The CDR3 is 13 amino acids. The CDR3 region is CASSPEGPYEQYF. CDR3 bases: TGTGCCAGCAGTCCGGAAGGACCTTACGAGCAGTACTTC.

This clonotype was seen more than once but under ten times. The chain has TRBV6-2 or TRBV6-3 and TRBJ2-1, with D uncertain. V lost 6 bases, J lost 10 bases, and 7 bases lay in between. This CDR3 spans 10 amino acids. Germline CDR1 is MNHEY and CDR2 is SVGEGT. The DNA for the CDR3 is TGTGCCAGCAGCGATCAAGAGCAGTTCTTC. It translates to CASSDQEQFF.

This sequence joins TRBV20-1 and TRBJ2-4, with 9 bases identical to TRBD2. The CDR3 sequence is 17 residues long. Trimming cost V 3 bases and J 10 bases; bases outside gene matches: 19. Germline lookup yields CDR1 DFQATT and CDR2 SNEGSKA (reference sequence). Here the CDR3 DNA reads TGCAGTGCTAGGAGGTCCCAGCGGGAGGCCCTACCCCGGATTCAGTACTTC. This sequence encodes CSARRSQREALPRIQYF.

This chain links TRBV9 with TRBJ2-7; D is possibly TRBD2 (7 bases). The germline gives CDR1 SGDLS, CDR2 YYNGEE. The CDR3 runs to 14 residues. Trimming took 3 bases from V and 2 from J, leaving 12 bases between them. In DNA form, the CDR3 reads TGTGCCAGCAGCGGGGGGGGGCCCGCCTACGAGCAGTACTTC. As protein: CASSGGGPAYEQYF.

This clonotype was recorded many times. This chain links TRBV6-1 with TRBJ2-1, with TRBD2 matching 7 bases. The CDR3 is 13 residues long. V was clipped by 7 bases and J by 5 bases; unmatched bases: 5. Germline V gene data show CDR1 as MNHNS and CDR2 as SASEGT. Written as DNA, the CDR3 is TGTGCCAGCAAGGGACTAATAAACAATGAGCAGTTCTTC. Translating it yields CASKGLINNEQFF.

This clonotype was seen a handful of times. The chain couples TRBV7-9 to TRBJ2-3, with 7 bases lining up with TRBD1. V lost 3 bases, J lost 4 bases, and 10 bases stayed unmatched. The CDR3 extends over 16 amino acids. The germline CDR1 and CDR2 sequences are SEHNR and FQNEAQ (reference sequence). CDR3 sequence reads: CASSLLSPTGADTQYF. The CDR3 nucleotides are TGTGCCAGCAGCTTGTTGTCCCCAACAGGGGCAGATACGCAGTATTTT.

The chain uses TRBV6-1 and TRBJ2-1, with no clear D. With 1 base removed from V and 1 base from J, the gap between germline ends came to 14 bases. The CDR3 contains 17 residues. The germline CDR1 and CDR2 sequences are MNHNS and SASEGT. The CDR3 DNA follows: TGTGCCAGCAGTGAAGGGTCCCTGCCCGGGTCCTACAATGAGCAGTTCTTC. Its translation: CASSEGSLPGSYNEQFF.

Many counts were recorded for this clonotype. The genes are TRBV28 and TRBJ2-4, with 9 bases aligning to TRBD2. The CDR3 sequence is 18 residues long. CDR1 and CDR2 (germline): MDHEN, SYDVKM. Trimming at V came to 6 bases and at J to 1 base, leaving 13 bases not matched to a gene. CDR3 sequence (DNA): TGTGCCAGCAGCAGGGCAGGGTGGCGGGAGGGGGCCAAAAACATTCAGTACTTC. Translating gives CASSRAGWREGAKNIQYF.

This clonotype was detected ten times or more. The J gene is TRBJ2-2, the V gene TRBV5-1; 8 positions agree with TRBD1. With V trimmed by 2 bases and J by 6 bases, 12 bases remained unmatched. The germline V gene encodes CDR1 SGHRS and CDR2 YFSETQ. This CDR3 is built from 17 residues. The CDR3 sequence: CASSLGIRDRTAGELFF. The DNA for the CDR3 is TGCGCCAGCAGCTTAGGAATCCGGGACAGGACGGCCGGGGAGCTGTTTTTT.

The chain uses TRBV20-1 and TRBJ2-3; the D gene could be TRBD1 or TRBD2 (5 bases each). The germline CDR1 and CDR2 sequences are DFQATT and SNEGSKA (reference sequence). The CDR3 is 15 residues long. The V gene lost 3 bases and the J gene lost 4 bases, with 17 bases spanning the gap. CDR3 in DNA: TGCAGTGCTAGTAGGGACCCAGGCAGTGCAGATACGCAGTATTTT. Translating gives CSASRDPGSADTQYF.

This clonotype showed up just a few times. V usage is TRBV10-3 and J usage is TRBJ2-5; 13 positions agree with TRBD2. The junction had 4 bases not matched to a gene; V was cut back by 10 bases and J by 2 bases. Germline CDR1 reads ENHRY; CDR2 reads SYGVKD. This CDR3 comprises 14 residues. The CDR3 reads CATRGLAGQETQYF. The CDR3 DNA sequence: TGTGCCACCAGGGGACTAGCGGGACAAGAGACCCAGTACTTC.

The genes are TRBV11-2 and TRBJ2-5, with 8 bases matching TRBD1. After removal of 1 base from V and 5 bases from J, the junction contained 3 bases not matched to a gene. The CDR3 has 14 residues. Germline V CDR1 and CDR2: SGHAT, FQNNGV. The CDR3 bases are TGTGCCAGCAGCTTAGGGACAGGGTTGGAGACCCAGTACTTC. Its translation: CASSLGTGLETQYF.

This clonotype was seen more than once but under ten times. This chain connects TRBV10-3 to TRBJ2-1, with TRBD1 matching over 8 bases. In germline, CDR1 is ENHRY, CDR2 SYGVKD. The CDR3 covers 15 residues. V lost 2 bases, J lost 8 bases, and 8 bases stayed unmatched. As DNA, the CDR3 is TGTGCCATCAGTGAGATTGGACAGGGCTTACATGAGCAGTTCTTC. Protein: CAISEIGQGLHEQFF.

V usage is TRBV7-6 and J usage is TRBJ2-3; either TRBD1 or TRBD2 may fit D (7 bases each). Deletions cut 3 bases from V and 2 bases from J, with 15 bases between. CDR1 SGHVS and CDR2 FNYEAQ come from the germline V gene. The CDR3 covers 16 residues. CDR3 protein: CASSFQGGLNTDTQYF. The CDR3 DNA reads as TGTGCCAGCAGCTTCCAGGGGGGGCTAAACACAGATACGCAGTATTTT.

This clonotype occurred many times. The chain couples TRBV29-1 to TRBJ1-6, with TRBD1 matching over 8 bases. The V and J ends lost 7 bases and 7 bases, in that order; junction bases with no gene match: 6. This CDR3 region has 13 residues. Germline V gene data show CDR1 as SQVTM and CDR2 as ANQGSEA. The CDR3 here is CSGRTGSNSPLHF. CDR3 in DNA: TGCAGCGGTCGGACAGGGTCCAATTCACCCCTCCACTTT.

The chain employs TRBV7-2 and TRBJ2-1, with 8 bases lining up with TRBD2. This CDR3 is built from 15 residues. J was trimmed by 8 bases and V by 0 bases; bases with no gene match: 6. Per the germline V gene, CDR1 is SGHTA and CDR2 is FQGNSA. The CDR3 bases are TGTGCCAGCAGCTTAGCTCTGTCGGGAGGGGATGAGCAGTTCTTC. This translates into CASSLALSGGDEQFF.

The chain joins TRBV4-2 to TRBJ2-5, with D possibly TRBD2 on 6 matching bases. Looked up from germline, CDR1 is LGHNA and CDR2 is YNFKEQ. This CDR3 is 14 amino acids long. V lost 1 base to trimming and J lost 4 bases, with 10 bases between them. The DNA of the CDR3 is TGTGCCAGCAGCCAAGGGGCTAGCGTAGAGACCCAGTACTTC. This sequence encodes CASSQGASVETQYF.